The clone carrying this T cell receptor (beta chain) was counted many times. TCRdb re-called the reads with MiXCR, one entry per CDR3 protein. Among roughly 81,000 distinct CDR3 sequences, 3.5% to 4.5% were seen once, and the ten largest hold about 4.6%. The data stem from a study of T cell repertoires in cytomegalovirus infection. On the study more broadly: Carrying CMV and the relevant HLA type showed in public TCR beta signatures.

The V end lost 6 bases, the J end lost 4 bases, and 8 bases lay between the germline ends. Germline loops: CDR1 SGHVS, CDR2 FQNEAQ. The CDR3 covers 12 residues. The receptor was isolated from a human donor in good health (CMV status not recorded). Some clones in this sample may be carry-over from other donors' samples. Sequencing input: PBMCs. This chain links TRBV7-8 with TRBJ2-3; no firm D call. This chain's CDR3 is CASRSLADTQYF. The CDR3, as DNA: TGTGCCAGCAGGTCCCTGGCAGATACGCAGTATTTT.